This TCR beta chain derives from a study of T-cell memory formation after mild COVID-19. This clonotype is deemed medium-sized. The antigen remains unidentified. Looked up from germline, CDR1 is LGHNA and CDR2 is YNFKEQ. V was cut by 0 bases and J by 5 bases, with 7 bases left in between. The CDR3 runs 13 residues. General study points: For second-wave clones that peaked at day 37, SARS-CoV-2 specificity went unverified. Mainly CM and EM harbored the contracting CD4+ clones; mainly EMRA harbored the CD8+ ones. Contracting clones from day 15 to 85 showed balanced CD4/CD8; later expanders favored CD4+.

TCR alpha and TCR beta cDNA libraries with sample barcodes and UMIs came from 5'RACE using constant-segment primers. TCRdb recomputed calls from the 5' RACE reads with MiXCR, one row per CDR3 protein. Altogether around 190,000 distinct CDR3 sequences are present, about 18% being singletons, with the ten largest covering roughly 3.9%. The rearrangement uses TRBV4-2 and TRBJ2-5; D gene uncertain. This sequence was found in a man between 18 and 29 years old who had mild COVID-19 (a few samples of this study predate the infection). Cell type and time point are not known. The sequencing sample was made of PBMCs or a T cell subset sorted from them (not recorded which). The CDR3 DNA reads TGTGCCAGCAGCCAAGATCCGAGGGAGACCCAGTACTTC. It is translated as CASSQDPRETQYF.